A selection of T cell receptor beta chains follows, all from one sample in a study of human T cells and chemical hapten exposure. TCRdb re-analysed the RACE reads in MiXCR, keeping a single row per CDR3 protein. This repertoire shows under 200,000 distinct CDR3 sequences, almost 30% found once; its top ten account for under 3%. Sequences were derived from whole blood, sampled in connection with sensitization to the hapten diphenylcyclopropenone (DPC). These receptors came from a woman aged 25 to 45 with alopecia areata. Some clones in this sample may be carry-over from other donors' samples. Each CDR3 is given with its conserved first and last residue. D genes are given only for firm matches. A clone size is listed for some rows: how often the clone was seen (once, few, many), or a class if it is expanded.

v_call,j_call,cdr3_length,clone_size,d_call,cdr3_nt,cdr3_aa
TRBV7-8,TRBJ2-7,14,-,-,TGTGCCAGCAGCTTCGGAGGGAGCTCCTACGAGCAGTACTTC,CASSFGGSSYEQYF
TRBV28,TRBJ1-3,15,few,TRBD1,TGTGCCAGCAGTGGCACCCGGGACAGGGCAAACACCATATATTTT,CASSGTRDRANTIYF
TRBV28,TRBJ2-7,13,-,TRBD2,TGTGCCAGCTATAGCGGGGCCCCCAACGAGCAGTACTTC,CASYSGAPNEQYF
TRBV7-3,TRBJ2-7,14,many,-,TGTGCCAGCAGCCCGACCGCGGGTTCCTACGAGCAGTACTTC,CASSPTAGSYEQYF
TRBV7-3,TRBJ2-2,14,few,TRBD2,TGTGCCAGCTCCCCCGGGGGGGGCACCGGGGAGCTGTTTTTT,CASSPGGGTGELFF
TRBV4-1,TRBJ1-1,14,few,-,TGCGCCAGCAGCCGTTTCCAGGGGAACACTGAAGCTTTCTTT,CASSRFQGNTEAFF
TRBV7-2,TRBJ1-1,13,few,-,TGTGCCAGCAGTTCGTGGGCGAACACTGAAGCTTTCTTT,CASSSWANTEAFF
TRBV29-1,TRBJ2-1,12,-,-,TGCAGCGAACGGACGGGCCCTAATGAGCAGTTCTTC,CSERTGPNEQFF
TRBV9,TRBJ2-6,15,-,-,TGTGCCAGCAGCGTAGGAGGGGCCGGGGCCAACGTCCTGACTTTC,CASSVGGAGANVLTF
TRBV28,TRBJ2-7,13,few,-,TGTGCCAGCAGTTTGAATGGACCAATCGAAACGTACTTC,CASSLNGPIETYF
TRBV7-2,TRBJ1-2,13,-,TRBD1,TGTGCCAGCAGGGATGACAGGGTTAATGGCTACACCTTC,CASRDDRVNGYTF
TRBV5-1,TRBJ2-2,13,-,-,TGCGCCAGCAGCCAATCGAACACCGGGGAGCTGTTTTTT,CASSQSNTGELFF
TRBV9,TRBJ2-3,13,few,-,TGTGCCAGCAGCGTAACTAGCACAGATACGCAGTATTTT,CASSVTSTDTQYF
TRBV9,TRBJ2-5,15,-,TRBD1,TGTGCCAGCAGCGTATCACAGGGGGCGCGGGAGACCCAGTACTTC,CASSVSQGARETQYF
TRBV2,TRBJ2-3,14,-,-,TGTGCCAGCAGAGGCGGCACTAGCACAGATACGCAGTATTTT,CASRGGTSTDTQYF
TRBV20-1,TRBJ2-3,13,few,-,TGCAGTGCTAATTTCTGGGGCACAGATACGCAGTATTTT,CSANFWGTDTQYF
TRBV29-1,TRBJ2-3,15,few,TRBD2,TGCAGCGTAGAGGGACTAGCGGGGGGTTCAGATACGCAGTATTTT,CSVEGLAGGSDTQYF
TRBV27,TRBJ1-4,15,-,-,TGTGCCAGCAGTTCAGGGCAGATGGGGAATGAAAAACTGTTTTTT,CASSSGQMGNEKLFF
TRBV9,TRBJ1-1,15,-,-,TGTGCCAGCAGCGTAGGGGCGGCGATGAACACTGAAGCTTTCTTT,CASSVGAAMNTEAFF
TRBV7-6,TRBJ2-1,16,-,TRBD2,TGTGCCAGCAGCCCCCCGAGCGGGGGGCTATATTTCGAGCAGTTCTTC,CASSPPSGGLYFEQFF
TRBV28,TRBJ1-4,17,-,TRBD1,TGTGCCAGCAGTTCCTCCCTCGCCGGGACAGGGAATGAAAAACTGTTTTTT,CASSSSLAGTGNEKLFF
TRBV5-6,TRBJ1-5,14,-,-,TGTGCCAGCAGCCGGGGGGGCTACAATCAGCCCCAGCATTTT,CASSRGGYNQPQHF
TRBV12-3/TRBV12-4,TRBJ1-2,16,-,TRBD1,TGTGCCAGCAGTGCCACCGGACAGGGGGGGGTCTATGGCTACACCTTC,CASSATGQGGVYGYTF
TRBV5-8,TRBJ2-1,14,-,TRBD2,TGTGCCAGCAGCTGGGCCGGGACTATCAATGAGCAGTTCTTC,CASSWAGTINEQFF
TRBV10-3,TRBJ2-7,12,few,-,TGTGCCATCAGTGTAGGGACCTACGAGCAGTACTTC,CAISVGTYEQYF
TRBV5-1,TRBJ1-1,13,-,-,TGCGCCAGCAGCTTGGCCGGAAAGGGACAAGCTTTCTTT,CASSLAGKGQAFF
TRBV10-3,TRBJ2-1,13,-,-,TGTGCCATCAGTGAGGTCCGGGGGAGTGAGCAGTTCTTC,CAISEVRGSEQFF
TRBV18,TRBJ2-7,13,-,-,TGTGCCAGCTCACCAATAGGGGTCGGCGAGCAGTACTTC,CASSPIGVGEQYF
TRBV20-1,TRBJ1-5,13,-,-,TGCAGTGCGTCCACAGGGCCCAATCAGCCCCAGCATTTT,CSASTGPNQPQHF
TRBV20-1,TRBJ2-7,13,once,TRBD2,TGCAGTGCGAGAAGCGGGACCAATTACGAGCAGTACTTC,CSARSGTNYEQYF
TRBV20-1,TRBJ1-1,15,few,TRBD1,TGCAGTGCTATGACAGGGGGGAGAGGTAACACTGAAGCTTTCTTT,CSAMTGGRGNTEAFF
TRBV20-1,TRBJ2-7,13,-,-,TGCAGTGCTCCCGGACGGGGAAACTACGAGCAGTACTTC,CSAPGRGNYEQYF
TRBV29-1,TRBJ2-3,14,-,-,TGCAGCGGCTCACCGGGGTCTAGCACAGATACGCAGTATTTT,CSGSPGSSTDTQYF
TRBV28,TRBJ1-4,13,-,-,TGTGCCACCATTTCCGAGTTGGGGGAAAAACTGTTTTTT,CATISELGEKLFF
TRBV29-1,TRBJ2-2,13,few,-,TGCAGCGTTATCAGGGGACTTGGCGGGGAGCTGTTTTTT,CSVIRGLGGELFF
TRBV20-1,TRBJ2-2,12,many,-,TGCAGTGCTAGAGAAGGCACCGGGGAGCTGTTTTTT,CSAREGTGELFF
TRBV28,TRBJ1-1,14,-,TRBD1,TGTGCCAGCACCCGGGACAGGGTTGTCACTGAAGCTTTCTTT,CASTRDRVVTEAFF
TRBV6-2/TRBV6-3,TRBJ1-5,16,-,TRBD1,TGTGCCAGCAGTTATAATATACAGGGGGCTAATCAGCCCCAGCATTTT,CASSYNIQGANQPQHF
TRBV6-1,TRBJ2-3,13,once,-,TGTGCCAGCAGGACCGAGATCACAGATACGCAGTATTTT,CASRTEITDTQYF
TRBV18,TRBJ2-7,13,-,-,TGTGCCAGCTCACCCGGAGGGGCCGCCGAGCAGTACTTC,CASSPGGAAEQYF
TRBV28,TRBJ1-1,13,few,TRBD1,TGTGCCAGCACCCGCGACAGGGGCACTGAAGCTTTCTTT,CASTRDRGTEAFF
TRBV28,TRBJ1-2,14,-,TRBD1,TGTGCCAGCAGTTCGGGGACAGGTCCATATGGCTACACCTTC,CASSSGTGPYGYTF
TRBV24-1,TRBJ1-4,15,-,-,TGTGCCACCAGTGACCCAGGAAGTTGGGGTGAAAAACTGTTTTTT,CATSDPGSWGEKLFF
TRBV4-3,TRBJ2-7,13,-,-,TGCGCCAGCAGCCAAGAACCCACGAGTAGGCAGTACTTC,CASSQEPTSRQYF
TRBV28,TRBJ2-7,14,-,-,TGTGCCAGCAGCCCCTGGGGGGAGGCCTACGAGCAGTACTTC,CASSPWGEAYEQYF